This T cell receptor beta chain was identified during a study of identical twins. Only healthy Caucasians were included as donors. Regarding the study as a whole: Insertions ran lower in abundant cord blood beta clonotypes, though not in memory repertoires.

TCRdb reprocessed the 5' RACE reads with MiXCR, giving one entry per CDR3 protein. Here the sample spans more than 400,000 distinct CDR3 sequences, around 15% being singletons. This clonotype was seen at least ten times. Antigen: not known. Germline CDR1 SQVTM, CDR2 ANQGSEA. V was shortened by 6 bases and J by 4 bases, with 10 bases between the two germline ends. There are 12 residues in the CDR3. The sample was also reused in another study, on yellow fever vaccine responses in identical twins. That work adds: Vaccine-induced T cell responses in twins were reportedly observed to appear partly convergent, partly personalized.

The sequenced sample was CD4+ T cells sorted from blood. The chain combines TRBV29-1 with TRBJ2-1, with D possibly being TRBD1 or TRBD2 (5 bases each). The clonotype comes from a woman between 18 and 29 years old in good health. CDR3 protein: CSVGDRYNEQFF. The CDR3 DNA reads TGCAGCGTGGGGGACCGGTACAATGAGCAGTTCTTC.